Given below is one T cell receptor (beta chain) in context. The sample is drawn from a study of blood T cell repertoires in COVID-19. Study-level information: T cells, B-cell-depleted T cells, or PBMCs supplied cDNA or gDNA.

Those who participated ranged in age from roughly 18 to 89 years and resided in under 25 US areas. Categorization into cohorts depended on clinical history that participants reported. V was cut by 5 bases and J by 2 bases, with 13 bases left in between. The CDR3 runs to 15 residues. CDR1 SEHNR and CDR2 FQNEAQ come from the germline V gene (reference sequence). Per the study methods: Reference gene primer amplification in the assay estimated nucleated cell counts. TCRdb keeps only in-frame clones here, not all; method: immunoSEQ multiplex PCR. V, J and clone size are taken as reported in that table, and D and trimming were inferred from the DNA itself. The repertoire includes under 250,000 clones, over 80% of them detected once, and 3.7% sits in the top ten.

This chain joins TRBV7-9 and TRBJ2-1; tentatively, D is TRBD1 (5 bases). The sequencing sample was made of PBMCs or T cells enriched from blood (not recorded which). This sequence was found in a woman aged 30 to 39 who had been exposed to COVID-19. The CDR3 reads CASSHSTVTYNEQFF. In nucleotides, the CDR3 is TGTGCCAGCAGCCATTCGACAGTAACCTACAATGAGCAGTTCTTC. Together with reference TRBV7-9 and TRBJ2-1, the CDR3 gives the full variable domain: DTGVSQNPRHKITKRGQNVTFRCDPISEHNRLYWYRQTLGQGPEFLTYFQNEAQLEKSRLLSDRFSAERPKGSFSTLEIQRTEQGDSAMYLCASSHSTVTYNEQFFGPGTRLTVL.